The clone carrying this T cell receptor beta chain was detected a few times. Its target is not known. Template switching introduced a universal primer site, and the cDNA bore unique molecular identifiers. In TCRdb, the 5' RACE reads were re-called with MiXCR into one record per CDR3 protein. The sample yields 220,000 or so distinct CDR3 sequences, about 7% seen once. The data derive from a study of identical twins. Whole-study findings and limits: Cord blood's abundant beta clonotypes had fewer insertions, unlike memory repertoires. Weaker excess sharing between twins was seen in beta out-of-frame sequences.

The germline V gene encodes CDR1 SNHLY and CDR2 FYNNEI. V gave up 6 bases and J gave up 3 bases, with 12 bases separating them. The CDR3 has 14 residues. Each donor (without exception) was a healthy Caucasian. The same specimen was also included in a second study, on yellow fever vaccine responses in identical twins.

This rearrangement joins TRBV2 to TRBJ1-5; possible D gene TRBD1, 6 bases. The source material was memory (CD45RO+) T cells sorted from blood. This TCR was sampled from a woman aged 18-30 years in good health. Here the CDR3 DNA reads TGTGCCAGCAGCCCGGACAGAACCAATCAGCCCCAGCATTTT. It yields the protein CASSPDRTNQPQHF.